The rows below give T cell receptor beta chains drawn from one sample of a study of early T cells in non-severe SARS-CoV-2 infection. TCRdb analysed the 5' RACE reads with MiXCR anew, one entry per CDR3 protein. Among about 64,000 distinct CDR3 sequences listed, roughly 5% were seen once. Sequences were obtained from whole blood. The receptors stem from an adult who was a healthcare worker with PCR-confirmed SARS-CoV-2 infection or an uninfected control (not recorded which). The CDR3 runs from the conserved cysteine through the conserved F or W. A D gene is named only where the DNA matches it firmly. Clone size is not always given. Where it is, it says once, few, many or a class for expanded clones.

clone size: many
D gene: .
CDR3 length: 15
J gene: TRBJ2-5
V gene: TRBV6-2/TRBV6-3
CDR3 DNA: TGTGCCAGCAATGACCGGTCCGGGAGTCAAGAGACCCAGTACTTC
CDR3 protein: CASNDRSGSQETQYF

clone size: many
D gene: .
CDR3 length: 15
J gene: TRBJ2-3
V gene: TRBV6-4
CDR3 DNA: TGTGCCAGCAGTGCCCTAGGCGGGACGACAGATACGCAGTATTTT
CDR3 protein: CASSALGGTTDTQYF

clone size: few
D gene: .
CDR3 length: 14
J gene: TRBJ2-7
V gene: TRBV5-1
CDR3 DNA: TGCGCCAGCAGCTACAGACAGTCCGGCTACGAGCAGTACTTC
CDR3 protein: CASSYRQSGYEQYF

clone size: few
D gene: TRBD1
CDR3 length: 14
J gene: TRBJ1-2
V gene: TRBV5-1
CDR3 DNA: TGCGCCAGCAGCGGGACGACAGGGGCCTATGGCTACACCTTC
CDR3 protein: CASSGTTGAYGYTF

clone size: many
D gene: .
CDR3 length: 15
J gene: TRBJ1-6
V gene: TRBV5-1
CDR3 DNA: TGCGCCAGCAGCTTGGATCTGGGGCTCACTACGCCCCTCCACTTT
CDR3 protein: CASSLDLGLTTPLHF

clone size: many
D gene: TRBD1
CDR3 length: 13
J gene: TRBJ1-3
V gene: TRBV30
CDR3 DNA: TGTGCCTGGAGGGGACAGTCTGGAAACACCATATATTTT
CDR3 protein: CAWRGQSGNTIYF

clone size: many
D gene: .
CDR3 length: 14
J gene: TRBJ2-7
V gene: TRBV5-4
CDR3 DNA: TGTGCCAGCAGCTTGGACGCCCGGCGGGGAGCCCTGTCCTTC
CDR3 protein: CASSLDARRGALSF

clone size: .
D gene: TRBD1
CDR3 length: 15
J gene: TRBJ1-5
V gene: TRBV5-1
CDR3 DNA: TGCGCCAGCAGCCTGGGACAGGGTAGCAATCAGCCCCAGCATTTT
CDR3 protein: CASSLGQGSNQPQHF

clone size: many
D gene: .
CDR3 length: 16
J gene: TRBJ2-5
V gene: TRBV20-1
CDR3 DNA: TGCAGTGCAATCCCCCGGGGGCTTGTTCACGCGGAGACCCAGTACTTC
CDR3 protein: CSAIPRGLVHAETQYF

clone size: many
D gene: .
CDR3 length: 16
J gene: TRBJ2-7
V gene: TRBV2
CDR3 DNA: TGTGCCAGCAGTGACGTGGGTAAGGGGCTCTCATCCGAGCAGTACTTC
CDR3 protein: CASSDVGKGLSSEQYF

clone size: many
D gene: .
CDR3 length: 13
J gene: TRBJ1-3
V gene: TRBV29-1
CDR3 DNA: TGCAGCGTTGTCACATTACTGGAAAGCACCATATATTTT
CDR3 protein: CSVVTLLESTIYF

clone size: few
D gene: .
CDR3 length: 14
J gene: TRBJ2-2
V gene: TRBV24-1
CDR3 DNA: TGTGCCACCAGTGTCGGGAAGCAGACCGGGGAGCTGTTTTTT
CDR3 protein: CATSVGKQTGELFF

clone size: few
D gene: TRBD2
CDR3 length: 15
J gene: TRBJ2-1
V gene: TRBV19
CDR3 DNA: TGTGCCAGTAGTATGTCGACTAGCGGGAGTGGTGAGCAGTTCTTC
CDR3 protein: CASSMSTSGSGEQFF

clone size: .
D gene: .
CDR3 length: 12
J gene: TRBJ2-7
V gene: TRBV10-3
CDR3 DNA: TGTGCCATCAGTGATAAGAGGGGCGAGCAGTACTTC
CDR3 protein: CAISDKRGEQYF

clone size: many
D gene: .
CDR3 length: 11
J gene: TRBJ1-3
V gene: TRBV7-9
CDR3 DNA: TGTGCCAGCAGCAAGGGAAACACCATATATTTT
CDR3 protein: CASSKGNTIYF

clone size: many
D gene: .
CDR3 length: 13
J gene: TRBJ1-1
V gene: TRBV27
CDR3 DNA: TGTGCCAGCAGACTTATTTGGGGTGCTGAAGCTTTCTTT
CDR3 protein: CASRLIWGAEAFF

clone size: many
D gene: .
CDR3 length: 15
J gene: TRBJ1-5
V gene: TRBV6-5
CDR3 DNA: TGTGCCAGCAGTCCTTCCGGGAGGCTCAATCAGCCCCAGCATTTT
CDR3 protein: CASSPSGRLNQPQHF

clone size: many
D gene: .
CDR3 length: 12
J gene: TRBJ2-3
V gene: TRBV20-1
CDR3 DNA: TGCAGTGCTAGGGTGGGGGGAGCTACGCAGTATTTT
CDR3 protein: CSARVGGATQYF

clone size: many
D gene: TRBD2
CDR3 length: 16
J gene: TRBJ2-3
V gene: TRBV4-2
CDR3 DNA: TGTGCCAGCAGCCGGGGGACTAGCGGGGCCACAGATACGCAGTATTTT
CDR3 protein: CASSRGTSGATDTQYF

clone size: .
D gene: .
CDR3 length: 16
J gene: TRBJ1-6
V gene: TRBV6-6
CDR3 DNA: TGTGCCAGCAGTTACGGCAGCTCAAGCTATAATTCACCCCTCCACTTT
CDR3 protein: CASSYGSSSYNSPLHF

clone size: many
D gene: .
CDR3 length: 13
J gene: TRBJ2-7
V gene: TRBV2
CDR3 DNA: TGTGCCATCCGGCGGGCGGGCGGGCACGAGCAGTACTTC
CDR3 protein: CAIRRAGGHEQYF

clone size: many
D gene: .
CDR3 length: 13
J gene: TRBJ2-1
V gene: TRBV5-4
CDR3 DNA: TGTGCCAGCAGTAGGTCGGAGGACGATGAGCAGTTCTTC
CDR3 protein: CASSRSEDDEQFF

clone size: many
D gene: TRBD2
CDR3 length: 13
J gene: TRBJ2-7
V gene: TRBV5-4
CDR3 DNA: TGTGCCAGCAGCTTAGGGGAGGGCTACGAGCAGTACTTC
CDR3 protein: CASSLGEGYEQYF

clone size: few
D gene: .
CDR3 length: 12
J gene: TRBJ2-1
V gene: TRBV29-1
CDR3 DNA: TGCAGCGTTCGAAGAAGCGCGAATGAGCAGTTCTTC
CDR3 protein: CSVRRSANEQFF

clone size: many
D gene: TRBD1
CDR3 length: 15
J gene: TRBJ1-5
V gene: TRBV19
CDR3 DNA: TGTGCCAGTAGTATGGAGGACAGGGGATGGCAGCCCCAGCATTTT
CDR3 protein: CASSMEDRGWQPQHF

clone size: .
D gene: .
CDR3 length: 13
J gene: TRBJ2-2
V gene: TRBV7-3
CDR3 DNA: TGTGCCAGCAGCTTAACCAGGACCGGGGAGCTGTTTTTT
CDR3 protein: CASSLTRTGELFF

clone size: many
D gene: TRBD2
CDR3 length: 15
J gene: TRBJ2-3
V gene: TRBV5-1
CDR3 DNA: TGCGCCAGCAGCCCGAGCGGGGGGGCCGTTTATACGCAGTATTTT
CDR3 protein: CASSPSGGAVYTQYF

clone size: many
D gene: TRBD2
CDR3 length: 14
J gene: TRBJ2-4
V gene: TRBV30
CDR3 DNA: TGTGCCTGGAGTGGGACTAGCGGGGCAAACATTCAGTACTTC
CDR3 protein: CAWSGTSGANIQYF

clone size: many
D gene: .
CDR3 length: 13
J gene: TRBJ2-3
V gene: TRBV20-1
CDR3 DNA: TGCAGTGCTAGCTTTGACTGGGCAGATACGCAGTATTTT
CDR3 protein: CSASFDWADTQYF

clone size: many
D gene: .
CDR3 length: 12
J gene: TRBJ1-5
V gene: TRBV29-1
CDR3 DNA: TGCAGCGTTGGGGGTGGCAATCAGCCCCAGCATTTT
CDR3 protein: CSVGGGNQPQHF

clone size: .
D gene: .
CDR3 length: 15
J gene: TRBJ1-1
V gene: TRBV20-1
CDR3 DNA: TGCAGTGCTGACAACTTAGGGGTTATGAACACTGAAGCTTTCTTT
CDR3 protein: CSADNLGVMNTEAFF

clone size: .
D gene: .
CDR3 length: 11
J gene: TRBJ2-7
V gene: TRBV6-2/TRBV6-3
CDR3 DNA: TGTGCCAGCAGACAGGGCTACGAGCAGTACTTC
CDR3 protein: CASRQGYEQYF

clone size: few
D gene: .
CDR3 length: 13
J gene: TRBJ1-5
V gene: TRBV2
CDR3 DNA: TGTGCCAGCAGTGAAGGAAGCAATCAGCCCCAGCATTTT
CDR3 protein: CASSEGSNQPQHF

clone size: .
D gene: TRBD2
CDR3 length: 15
J gene: TRBJ2-3
V gene: TRBV20-1
CDR3 DNA: TGCAGTGCTAGGGCTAGCGGGGCAATCACAGATACGCAGTATTTT
CDR3 protein: CSARASGAITDTQYF

clone size: few
D gene: .
CDR3 length: 17
J gene: TRBJ1-2
V gene: TRBV7-8
CDR3 DNA: TGTGCCAGCAGCTCGGCCAAGCAGACAGACCTAAACTATGGCTACACCTTC
CDR3 protein: CASSSAKQTDLNYGYTF

clone size: many
D gene: .
CDR3 length: 11
J gene: TRBJ2-5
V gene: TRBV2
CDR3 DNA: TGTGCCAGCAGTGAAGTGGAGACCCAGTACTTC
CDR3 protein: CASSEVETQYF

clone size: many
D gene: .
CDR3 length: 13
J gene: TRBJ2-1
V gene: TRBV28
CDR3 DNA: TGTGCCAGCAGTCGACCGAGGGACAATGAGCAGTTCTTC
CDR3 protein: CASSRPRDNEQFF

clone size: many
D gene: .
CDR3 length: 14
J gene: TRBJ2-3
V gene: TRBV2
CDR3 DNA: TGTGCCAGCAGGACGGAGCCTAGCACAGATACGCAGTATTTT
CDR3 protein: CASRTEPSTDTQYF

clone size: many
D gene: .
CDR3 length: 13
J gene: TRBJ1-2
V gene: TRBV6-6
CDR3 DNA: TGTGCCAGCAGTTACCTGGACAAATTTGGCTACACCTTC
CDR3 protein: CASSYLDKFGYTF

clone size: few
D gene: TRBD1
CDR3 length: 13
J gene: TRBJ1-1
V gene: TRBV10-3
CDR3 DNA: TGTGCCATCAGTGGACAGGGTGAATCGACAGCTTTCTTT
CDR3 protein: CAISGQGESTAFF

clone size: many
D gene: TRBD1
CDR3 length: 17
J gene: TRBJ1-1
V gene: TRBV14
CDR3 DNA: TGTGCCAGCAGCCAAGATCGGATGGGGAGGACAGGGGCTGAAGCTTTCTTT
CDR3 protein: CASSQDRMGRTGAEAFF

clone size: few
D gene: .
CDR3 length: 14
J gene: TRBJ1-1
V gene: TRBV25-1
CDR3 DNA: TGTGCCAGCGCAACTGACAGGTCGAACACTGAAGCTTTCTTT
CDR3 protein: CASATDRSNTEAFF

clone size: many
D gene: .
CDR3 length: 15
J gene: TRBJ2-1
V gene: TRBV6-1
CDR3 DNA: TGTGCCACAGTCAGGGTGGCCAACTCCTACAATGAGCAGTTCTTC
CDR3 protein: CATVRVANSYNEQFF

clone size: few
D gene: .
CDR3 length: 18
J gene: TRBJ1-4
V gene: TRBV7-8
CDR3 DNA: TGTGCCAGCAGCTTAGAGGGTACACTCCGGAGGCCTAATGAAAAACTGTTTTTT
CDR3 protein: CASSLEGTLRRPNEKLFF

clone size: many
D gene: .
CDR3 length: 14
J gene: TRBJ1-2
V gene: TRBV4-3
CDR3 DNA: TGCGCCAGCAGCCAAGGCAGGGCGTCCTATGGCTACACCTTC
CDR3 protein: CASSQGRASYGYTF

clone size: few
D gene: .
CDR3 length: 16
J gene: TRBJ1-3
V gene: TRBV5-1
CDR3 DNA: TGCGCCAGCAGCTTGACCCCAGCAAACTCTGGAAACACCATATATTTT
CDR3 protein: CASSLTPANSGNTIYF

clone size: many
D gene: .
CDR3 length: 14
J gene: TRBJ2-6
V gene: TRBV6-2/TRBV6-3
CDR3 DNA: TGTGCCAGCAGTTTAACAACTGGGGCCAACGTCCTGACTTTC
CDR3 protein: CASSLTTGANVLTF

clone size: many
D gene: .
CDR3 length: 12
J gene: TRBJ2-1
V gene: TRBV10-3
CDR3 DNA: TGTGCCACGCGGGACTTGTACAATGAGCAGTTCTTC
CDR3 protein: CATRDLYNEQFF

clone size: many
D gene: TRBD1
CDR3 length: 13
J gene: TRBJ2-5
V gene: TRBV6-6
CDR3 DNA: TGTGCCAGCGCAAGGGACAGTCAAGAGACCCAGTACTTC
CDR3 protein: CASARDSQETQYF

clone size: many
D gene: .
CDR3 length: 12
J gene: TRBJ1-1
V gene: TRBV29-1
CDR3 DNA: TGCAGCGTTAAGGGTATGAACACTGAAGCTTTCTTT
CDR3 protein: CSVKGMNTEAFF

clone size: few
D gene: .
CDR3 length: 13
J gene: TRBJ1-4
V gene: TRBV7-2
CDR3 DNA: TGTGCCAGCAGCTTTTCTGTCGGTGAAAAACTGTTTTTT
CDR3 protein: CASSFSVGEKLFF

clone size: many
D gene: .
CDR3 length: 14
J gene: TRBJ2-1
V gene: TRBV9
CDR3 DNA: TGTGCCAGCAGCCTGGTAGGGGAGGCCCTGGAGCAGTTCTTC
CDR3 protein: CASSLVGEALEQFF

clone size: many
D gene: .
CDR3 length: 16
J gene: TRBJ2-5
V gene: TRBV7-8
CDR3 DNA: TGTGCCAGCAGCCGGGATCTTTGGTTTAGCAAAGAGACCCAGTACTTC
CDR3 protein: CASSRDLWFSKETQYF

clone size: many
D gene: TRBD1
CDR3 length: 17
J gene: TRBJ1-6
V gene: TRBV10-3
CDR3 DNA: TGTGCCATCAGTGAGTCCGCAGGGGGAGGATATAATTCACCCCTCCACTTT
CDR3 protein: CAISESAGGGYNSPLHF

clone size: many
D gene: .
CDR3 length: 15
J gene: TRBJ2-2
V gene: TRBV7-2
CDR3 DNA: TGTGCCAGCAGCCCCCATCGGGCGAACACCGGGGAGCTGTTTTTT
CDR3 protein: CASSPHRANTGELFF

clone size: many
D gene: .
CDR3 length: 14
J gene: TRBJ2-3
V gene: TRBV20-1
CDR3 DNA: TGCAGTGCTATCCGCTCGGGGCCCACAGATACGCAGTATTTT
CDR3 protein: CSAIRSGPTDTQYF